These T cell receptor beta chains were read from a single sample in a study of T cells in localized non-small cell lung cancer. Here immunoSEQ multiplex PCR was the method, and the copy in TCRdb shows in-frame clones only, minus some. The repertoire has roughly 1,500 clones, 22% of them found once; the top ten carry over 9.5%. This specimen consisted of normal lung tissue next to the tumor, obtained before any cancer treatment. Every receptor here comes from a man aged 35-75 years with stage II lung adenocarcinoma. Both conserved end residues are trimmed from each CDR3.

ASRPLTGDQPQH,TRBV6-8
AWSVGSGNTIY,TRBV30
ASSHLKQGYEQY,TRBV11-1
ASRDRGYLNTEAF,TRBV9
ASTFQMGTEAF,TRBV6-8
AWRAGGPYNEQF,TRBV30
ASSQDGGTNEQY,TRBV4-1
ASSPPAGGGSGELF,TRBV18
ASSTGDGTTDTQY,TRBV11-3
ASSTWEIAEAF,TRBV19
ASSDLQGHNYNEQF,TRBV11-3
ASSGPTVGTEAF,TRBV9
AWRQAGDYGYT,TRBV30
ASSTETGAEYEQY,TRBV18
ASSKTGRSYNEQF,TRBV28
ASSFVRLAGNNEQF,TRBV11-3
ASSQDPGAGSPLH,TRBV14
AIGGRTDSGNTIY,TRBV6-8
ASSQNRGLENYGYT,TRBV11-3
ASSGSGTGSGNTIY,TRBV6-8
ASSLGGGVNTEAF,TRBV11-3
ASSSGTGSGNTIY,TRBV28
ASSRSFVAGRTDTQY,TRBV18
ASSWPSRAENQETQY,TRBV11-3
ASSHPTSETDTQY,TRBV1
ASSSGTGYTGELF,TRBV9
ASSTTSGGYNEQF,TRBV11-3
ASSLQGTGDRNQPQH,TRBV18
ASSLGTGDQPQH,TRBV11-3
ASSLGEEGEQY,TRBV7-2
ASSDDDRGSSGNTIY,TRBV9
ASREKNYGYT,TRBV6-8
ASSYSPNYGYT,TRBV6-8
AWSPSTDTQY,TRBV30
ASSKGLVEGEQY,TRBV6-8